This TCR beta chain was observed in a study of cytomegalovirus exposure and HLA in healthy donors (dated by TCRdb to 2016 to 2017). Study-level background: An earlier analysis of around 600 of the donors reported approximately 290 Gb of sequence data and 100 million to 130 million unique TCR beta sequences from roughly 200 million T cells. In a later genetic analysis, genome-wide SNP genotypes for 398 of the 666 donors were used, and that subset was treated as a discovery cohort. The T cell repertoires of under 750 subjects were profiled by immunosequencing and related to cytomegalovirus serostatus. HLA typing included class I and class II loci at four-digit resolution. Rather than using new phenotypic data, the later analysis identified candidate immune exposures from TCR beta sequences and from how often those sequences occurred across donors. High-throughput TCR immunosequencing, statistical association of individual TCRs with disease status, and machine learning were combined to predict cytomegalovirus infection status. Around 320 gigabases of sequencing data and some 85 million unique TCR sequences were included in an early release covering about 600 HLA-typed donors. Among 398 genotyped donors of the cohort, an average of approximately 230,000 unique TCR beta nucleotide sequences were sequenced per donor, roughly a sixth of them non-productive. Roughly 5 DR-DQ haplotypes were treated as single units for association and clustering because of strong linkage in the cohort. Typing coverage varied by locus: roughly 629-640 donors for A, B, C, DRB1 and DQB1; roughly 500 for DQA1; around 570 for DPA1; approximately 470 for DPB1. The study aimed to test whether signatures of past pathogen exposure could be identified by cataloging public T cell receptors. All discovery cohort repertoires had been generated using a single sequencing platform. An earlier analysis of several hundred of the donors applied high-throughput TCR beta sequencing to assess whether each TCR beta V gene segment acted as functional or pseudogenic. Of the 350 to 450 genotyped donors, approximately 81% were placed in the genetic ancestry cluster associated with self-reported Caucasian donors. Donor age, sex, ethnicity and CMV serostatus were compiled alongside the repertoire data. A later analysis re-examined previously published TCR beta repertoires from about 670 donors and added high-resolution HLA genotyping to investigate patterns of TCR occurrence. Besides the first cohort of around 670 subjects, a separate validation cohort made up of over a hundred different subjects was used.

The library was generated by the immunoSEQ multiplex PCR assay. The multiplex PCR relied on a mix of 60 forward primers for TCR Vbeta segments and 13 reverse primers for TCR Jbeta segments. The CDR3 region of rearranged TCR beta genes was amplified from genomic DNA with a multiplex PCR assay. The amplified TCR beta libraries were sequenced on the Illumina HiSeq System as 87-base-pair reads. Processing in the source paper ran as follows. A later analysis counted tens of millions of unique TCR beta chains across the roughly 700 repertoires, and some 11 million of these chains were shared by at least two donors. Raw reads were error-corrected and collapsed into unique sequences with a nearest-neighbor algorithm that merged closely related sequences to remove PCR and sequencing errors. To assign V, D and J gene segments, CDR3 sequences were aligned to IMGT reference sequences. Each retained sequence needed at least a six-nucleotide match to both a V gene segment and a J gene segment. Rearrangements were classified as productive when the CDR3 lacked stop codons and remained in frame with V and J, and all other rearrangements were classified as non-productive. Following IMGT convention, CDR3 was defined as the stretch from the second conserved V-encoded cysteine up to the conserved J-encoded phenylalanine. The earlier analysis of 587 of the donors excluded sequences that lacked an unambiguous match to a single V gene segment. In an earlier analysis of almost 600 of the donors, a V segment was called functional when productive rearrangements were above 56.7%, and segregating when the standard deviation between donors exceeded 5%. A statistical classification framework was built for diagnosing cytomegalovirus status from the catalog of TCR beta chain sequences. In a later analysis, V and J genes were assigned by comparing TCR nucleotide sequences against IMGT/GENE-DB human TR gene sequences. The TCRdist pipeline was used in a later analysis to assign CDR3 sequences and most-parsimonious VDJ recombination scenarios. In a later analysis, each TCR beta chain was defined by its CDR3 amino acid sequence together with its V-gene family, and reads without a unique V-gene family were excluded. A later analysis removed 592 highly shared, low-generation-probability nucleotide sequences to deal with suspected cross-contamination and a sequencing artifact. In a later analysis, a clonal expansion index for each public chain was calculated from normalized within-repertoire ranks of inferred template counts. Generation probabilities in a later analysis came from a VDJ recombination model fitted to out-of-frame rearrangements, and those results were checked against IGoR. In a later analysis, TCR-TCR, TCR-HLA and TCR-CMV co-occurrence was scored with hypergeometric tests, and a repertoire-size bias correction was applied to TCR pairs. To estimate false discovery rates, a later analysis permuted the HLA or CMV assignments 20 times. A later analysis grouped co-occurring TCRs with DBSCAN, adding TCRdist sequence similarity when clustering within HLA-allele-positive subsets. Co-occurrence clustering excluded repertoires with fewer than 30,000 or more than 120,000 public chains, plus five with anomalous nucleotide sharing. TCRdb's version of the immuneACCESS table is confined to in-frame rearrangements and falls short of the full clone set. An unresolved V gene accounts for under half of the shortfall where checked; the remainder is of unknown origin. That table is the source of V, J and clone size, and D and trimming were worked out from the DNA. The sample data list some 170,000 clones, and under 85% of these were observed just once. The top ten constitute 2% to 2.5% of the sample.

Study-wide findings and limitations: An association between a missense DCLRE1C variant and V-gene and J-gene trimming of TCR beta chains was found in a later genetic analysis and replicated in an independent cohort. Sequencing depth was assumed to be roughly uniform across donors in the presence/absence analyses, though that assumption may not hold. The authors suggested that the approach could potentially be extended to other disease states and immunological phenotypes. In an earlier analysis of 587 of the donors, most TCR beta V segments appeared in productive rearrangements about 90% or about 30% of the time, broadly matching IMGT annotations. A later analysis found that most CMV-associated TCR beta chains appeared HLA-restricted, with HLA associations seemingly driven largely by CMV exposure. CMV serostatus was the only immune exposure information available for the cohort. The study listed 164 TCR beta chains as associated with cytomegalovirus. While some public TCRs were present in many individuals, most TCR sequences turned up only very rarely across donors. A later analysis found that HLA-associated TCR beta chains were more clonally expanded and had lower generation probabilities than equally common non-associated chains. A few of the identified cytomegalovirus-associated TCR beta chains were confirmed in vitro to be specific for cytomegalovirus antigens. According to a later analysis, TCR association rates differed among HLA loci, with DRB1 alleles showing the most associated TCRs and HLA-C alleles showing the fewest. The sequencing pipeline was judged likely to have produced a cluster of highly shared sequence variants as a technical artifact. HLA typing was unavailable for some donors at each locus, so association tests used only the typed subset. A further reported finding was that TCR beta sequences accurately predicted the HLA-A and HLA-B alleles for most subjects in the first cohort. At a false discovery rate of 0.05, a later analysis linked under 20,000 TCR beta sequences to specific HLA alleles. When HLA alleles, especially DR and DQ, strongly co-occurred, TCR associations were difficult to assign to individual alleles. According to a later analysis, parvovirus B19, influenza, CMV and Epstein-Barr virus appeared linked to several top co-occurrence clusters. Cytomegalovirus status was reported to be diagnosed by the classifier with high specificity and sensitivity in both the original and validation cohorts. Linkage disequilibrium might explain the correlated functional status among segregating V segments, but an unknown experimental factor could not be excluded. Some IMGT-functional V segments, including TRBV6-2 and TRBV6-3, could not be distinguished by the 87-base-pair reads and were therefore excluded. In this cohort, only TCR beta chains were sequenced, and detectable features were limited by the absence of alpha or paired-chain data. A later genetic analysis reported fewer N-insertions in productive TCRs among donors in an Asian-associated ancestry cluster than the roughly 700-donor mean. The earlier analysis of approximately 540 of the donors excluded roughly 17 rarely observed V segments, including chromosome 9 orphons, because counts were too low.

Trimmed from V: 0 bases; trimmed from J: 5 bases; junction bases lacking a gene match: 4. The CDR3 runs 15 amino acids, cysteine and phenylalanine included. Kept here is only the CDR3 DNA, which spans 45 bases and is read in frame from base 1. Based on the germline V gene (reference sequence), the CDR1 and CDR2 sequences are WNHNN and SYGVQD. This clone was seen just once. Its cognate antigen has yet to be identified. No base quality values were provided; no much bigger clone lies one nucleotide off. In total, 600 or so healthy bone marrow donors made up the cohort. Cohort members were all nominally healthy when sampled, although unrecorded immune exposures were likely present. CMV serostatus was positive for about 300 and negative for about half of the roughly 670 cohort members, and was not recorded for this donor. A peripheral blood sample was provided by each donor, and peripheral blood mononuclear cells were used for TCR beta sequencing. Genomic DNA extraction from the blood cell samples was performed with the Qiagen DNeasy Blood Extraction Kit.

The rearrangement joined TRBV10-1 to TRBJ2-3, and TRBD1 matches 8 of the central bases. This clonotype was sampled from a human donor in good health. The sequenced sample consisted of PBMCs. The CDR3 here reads CASSESDRGIDTQYF. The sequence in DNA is TGCGCCAGCAGTGAGTCAGACAGGGGAATAGATACGCAGTATTTT.